This T cell receptor (beta chain) is from a study of T cells in localized non-small cell lung cancer. The sample holds a few counts of this clone. What it binds is unknown. The adjacent lung that was sampled lay at least 2 cm from the tumor margin and showed no atypia. The germline CDR1 and CDR2 sequences are SGHRS and YFSETQ. CDR3 size: 17 residues. V was pared by 4 bases and J by 0 bases, with 7 bases of the junction left unmatched. Overall study findings and caveats: Sequencing was restricted to one tumor region; therefore, heterogeneity remains possible. A median of about 54 of the top 100 tumor clones appeared in adjacent lung, which was paired and uninvolved. Adjacent uninvolved lung had the highest clonality, suggesting focused antigen responses.

TCRdb keeps only in-frame clones here, not all; method: immunoSEQ multiplex PCR. The data show 1,900 or so clones, over 25% seen once. The clonotype comes from a woman aged 35-75 years with stage I lung adenocarcinoma. The V call is TRBV5-1, the J call TRBJ2-6; 7 nucleotides match TRBD1. Sequenced material: normal lung tissue next to the tumor, taken before any cancer treatment. CDR3 protein: CASSPGQPSSGANVLTF. As DNA, the CDR3 is TGCGCCAGCAGCCCGGGACAGCCCAGCTCTGGGGCCAACGTCCTGACTTTC.